The 26 T cell receptor beta chains listed next were all sequenced from one sample in a study of OX40 agonist ivuxolimab in advanced cancers. Here immunoSEQ multiplex PCR was the method, and the copy in TCRdb shows in-frame clones only, minus some. Of 70,000 or so clones in the sample, approximately 92% were seen once. The material was CD4+ or CD8+ T cells sorted from blood, obtained in a trial of the OX40 agonist ivuxolimab. Receptors originate from an adult with an advanced solid tumor such as melanoma, head and neck, liver or kidney cancer.

With respect to this clone: The junction departs from germline at one end; a sequencing error may be responsible. This chain uses TRBV19 with TRBJ2-3, with D perhaps matching TRBD1 (6 bases). The CDR3 is 16 residues long. Germline values: CDR1 LNHDA, CDR2 SQIVND (reference sequence). The DNA for the CDR3 is TGTGCCAGTAGGATAGCGTGGACAGCGTCCACAGATACGCAGTATTTT. This sequence encodes CASRIAWTASTDTQYF.

The chain has TRBV4-3 and TRBJ2-7; 7 bases are shared with TRBD1. CDR1 is LGHNA and CDR2 is YSLEER in the germline V gene. The CDR3 is made up of 15 amino acids. V trimming: 0 bases; J trimming: 2 bases; junction bases outside the gene matches: 4. The CDR3 sequence: CASSQDQGVAYEQYF. CDR3 DNA sequence: TGCGCCAGCAGCCAAGATCAGGGGGTGGCCTACGAGCAGTACTTC.

The genes are TRBV14 and TRBJ2-2, with D unresolved. Germline CDR1 reads SGHDN; CDR2 reads FVKESK. Trimming removed 2 bases from V and 6 bases from J, with 13 bases in between. There are 15 residues in the CDR3. CDR3 DNA sequence: TGTGCCAGCAGCCAACTAGAGCGAGGACCCGGGGAGCTGTTTTTT. This sequence encodes CASSQLERGPGELFF.

This chain uses TRBV19 with TRBJ2-1; possible D gene TRBD1, 6 bases. The CDR3 length is 15 residues. The V gene lost 6 bases and the J gene lost 2 bases, with 14 bases spanning the gap. Per the germline V gene, CDR1 is LNHDA and CDR2 is SQIVND (reference sequence). The CDR3 here is CASSPQGDTYNEQFF. In DNA, the CDR3 is TGTGCCAGTAGCCCACAGGGAGATACCTACAATGAGCAGTTCTTC.

V usage is TRBV6-5 and J usage is TRBJ2-7, with D unresolved. The CDR3 extends over 13 amino acids. V was pared by 5 bases and J by 3 bases, with 11 bases between. Germline CDR1 and CDR2: MNHEY and SVGAGI. CDR3 nucleotide sequence: TGTGCCAGCAGTGATCAGATAAACTACGAGCAGTACTTC. Translating it yields CASSDQINYEQYF.

The chain combines TRBV27 with TRBJ2-7, with 10 bases fitting TRBD2. Germline V CDR1 and CDR2: MNHEY, SMNVEV (reference sequence). V lost 2 bases, J lost 5 bases, and 12 bases stayed unmatched. This CDR3 has 17 residues. The CDR3 region is CASSLISGRAFMNEQYF. CDR3 coding DNA: TGTGCCAGCAGTTTAATCAGCGGGAGGGCCTTTATGAACGAGCAGTACTTC.

The chain carries TRBV5-4 and TRBJ1-1; D is unclear. Trimming shortened V by 3 bases and J by 6 bases, and 15 bases separated the two germline ends. From germline, CDR1 is SGHNT and CDR2 YYREEE (reference sequence). The CDR3 extends over 14 amino acids. The CDR3 region has the DNA TGTGCCAGCAGCTCGGACTACGGACCGTCTGAAGCTTTCTTT. It codes for CASSSDYGPSEAFF.

The DNA for the CDR3 is TGTGCCAGCAGTTTCTCTTGGACAGGGGATAATCAGCCCCAGCATTTT. Translated, it gives CASSFSWTGDNQPQHF. The genes are TRBV27 and TRBJ1-5; 9 bases map to TRBD1. With V trimmed by 3 bases and J by 4 bases, 7 bases remained unmatched. In germline, CDR1 is MNHEY, CDR2 SMNVEV (reference sequence). The CDR3 covers 16 residues.

The chain uses TRBV7-9 and TRBJ2-2, with 9 bases lining up with TRBD1. Germline loops: CDR1 SEHNR, CDR2 FQNEAQ (reference sequence). The CDR3 has 14 residues. The CDR3, as DNA: TGTGCTGCCGAGGACAGGGGTGATACCGGGGAGCTGTTTTTT. Protein sequence: CAAEDRGDTGELFF.

The CDR3 region is CASSSGGQGGQETQYF. CDR3 coding DNA: TGTGCCAGCAGCTCGGGGGGACAGGGGGGCCAAGAGACCCAGTACTTC. This chain connects TRBV13 to TRBJ2-5, with TRBD1 matching 11 bases. V gave up 4 bases and J gave up 1 base; unmatched junction bases: 5. This CDR3 contains 16 residues. Germline V lookup: CDR1 PRHDT, CDR2 FYEKMQ (reference sequence).

The rearrangement links TRBV29-1 to TRBJ1-1, with D hard to call. Looked up from germline, CDR1 is SQVTM and CDR2 is ANQGSEA. The V end was cut by 3 bases, the J end by 3 bases, with 14 bases between. The CDR3 length is 14 residues. The CDR3 nucleotides are TGCAGCGTTGATCGCCCGGTCGGGTACACTGAAGCTTTCTTT. Its protein product is CSVDRPVGYTEAFF.

The chain has TRBV7-9 and TRBJ1-1; D gene uncertain. The germline V gene has CDR1 SEHNR and CDR2 FQNEAQ (reference sequence). The CDR3 consists of 12 residues. V was pared by 5 bases and J by 5 bases, with 9 bases between. CDR3: CASSPGSTEAFF. In DNA, the CDR3 is TGTGCCAGCAGCCCCGGAAGTACTGAAGCTTTCTTT.

This CDR3 is CAWIGGNTIYF. The CDR3 nucleotides are TGTGCCTGGATAGGGGGAAACACCATATATTTT. The rearrangement links TRBV30 to TRBJ1-3; no firm D call. The CDR3 length is 11 residues. The V gene lost 4 bases and the J gene lost 4 bases, with 5 bases spanning the gap. Germline V lookup: CDR1 GTSNPN, CDR2 SVGIG (reference sequence).

The CDR3 sequence is CSVEDFGQHTEAFF. DNA for the CDR3: TGCAGCGTTGAAGATTTCGGACAGCACACTGAAGCTTTCTTT. This chain connects TRBV29-1 to TRBJ1-1; D may be TRBD1 (6 bases). The V gene's germline CDR1 is SQVTM and CDR2 ANQGSEA. V shed 0 bases and J shed 3 bases, with 11 bases lying between them. The CDR3 loop spans 14 amino acids. Complete variable domain (other parts from reference TRBV29-1 and TRBJ1-1): SAVISQKPSRDICQRGTSLTIQCQVDSQVTMMFWYRQQPGQSLTLIATANQGSEATYESGFVIDKFPISRPNLTFSTLTVSNMSPEDSSIYLCSVEDFGQHTEAFFGQGTRLTVV.

The chain uses TRBV27 and TRBJ2-1, with D hard to call. The CDR3 length is 14 residues. Trimming removed 5 bases at V and 0 bases at J, with 8 bases between. The V gene's germline CDR1 is MNHEY and CDR2 SMNVEV (reference sequence). CDR3 coding DNA: TGTGCCAGCAGTCTGGGTTTCTCCTACAATGAGCAGTTCTTC. Translating it yields CASSLGFSYNEQFF.

The J gene is TRBJ1-2, the V gene TRBV7-2; D may be TRBD1 (6 bases). Between the trimmed V and J ends, which lost 5 bases and 3 bases, there was a span of 16 bases. Germline CDR1 is SGHTA and CDR2 is FQGNSA. The CDR3 extends over 15 amino acids. CDR3 region: CASSPWGTSDYGYTF. The CDR3 region has the DNA TGTGCCAGCAGCCCCTGGGGGACATCGGACTATGGCTACACCTTC. The full variable domain, with the rest looked up from reference TRBV7-2 and TRBJ1-2, is GAGVSQSPSNKVTEKGKDVELRCDPISGHTALYWYRQSLGQGLEFLIYFQGNSAPDKSGLPSDRFSAERTGGSVSTLTIQRTQQEDSAVYLCASSPWGTSDYGYTFGSGTRLTVV.

The chain combines TRBV15 with TRBJ1-2; 11 bases line up with TRBD1. Trimming cost V 5 bases and J 3 bases; bases outside gene matches: 5. The CDR3 has 15 amino acids. CDR1 and CDR2 from the germline V gene are LNHNV and YYDKDF (reference sequence). The CDR3 reads CATSPGTGGYYGYTF. Written as DNA, the CDR3 is TGTGCCACCAGCCCTGGGACAGGGGGATACTATGGCTACACCTTC. The full variable domain, completed using reference TRBV15 and TRBJ1-2, is DAMVIQNPRYQVTQFGKPVTLSCSQTLNHNVMYWYQQKSSQAPKLLFHYYDKDFNNEADTPDNFQSRRPNTSFCFLDIRSPGLGDTAMYLCATSPGTGGYYGYTFGSGTRLTVV.

This chain links TRBV6-4 with TRBJ2-1; the match to TRBD1 covers 8 bases. The V gene's germline CDR1 is MRHNA and CDR2 SNTAGT. The length of the CDR3 is 17 residues. V was clipped by 1 base and J by 1 base; unmatched bases: 6. CDR3 in DNA: TGTGCCAGCAGTGACTTATACACAGGGGGGTCCTACAATGAGCAGTTCTTC. It translates to CASSDLYTGGSYNEQFF.

This chain uses TRBV2 with TRBJ1-5, with 12 bases matching TRBD1. Trimming removed 6 bases from V and 5 bases from J; junction bases left unmatched: 2. This CDR3 spans 14 amino acids. CDR1 is SNHLY, CDR2 FYNNEI, per germline. In nucleotides, the CDR3 is TGTGCCAGCAGCGGGACAGGGGGCTATCAGCCCCAGCATTTT. Translated: CASSGTGGYQPQHF.

The chain couples TRBV6-5 to TRBJ2-7, with D perhaps assigned TRBD1 or TRBD2 (5 bases each). Germline-derived CDR1 and CDR2 are MNHEY and SVGAGI. The CDR3 extends over 13 amino acids. V was pared by 2 bases and J by 3 bases, with 8 bases between. CDR3 nucleotides: TGTGCCAGCAGTTACCGGGGCCACTACGAGCAGTACTTC. It encodes CASSYRGHYEQYF.

This sequence joins TRBV7-6 and TRBJ2-7; TRBD1 is a possible D gene (6 bases). The V gene lost 0 bases and the J gene lost 3 bases, with 18 bases spanning the gap. The CDR3 contains 17 residues. CDR1 is SGHVS and CDR2 is FNYEAQ in the germline V gene. CDR3 in amino acids: CASSLAVGQGPIYEQYF. Written as DNA, the CDR3 is TGTGCCAGCAGCTTAGCTGTCGGGCAGGGGCCCATCTACGAGCAGTACTTC. The full variable domain, rest sourced from reference TRBV7-6 and TRBJ2-7, is GAGVSQSPRYKVTKRGQDVALRCDPISGHVSLYWYRQALGQGPEFLTYFNYEAQQDKSGLPNDRFSAERPEGSISTLTIQRTEQRDSAMYRCASSLAVGQGPIYEQYFGPGTRLTVT.

The chain employs TRBV9 and TRBJ2-1; 7 bases fit TRBD2. Germline lookup yields CDR1 SGDLS and CDR2 YYNGEE. V lost 2 bases to trimming and J lost 1 base; unmatched junction nucleotides: 6. The CDR3 consists of 16 residues. The CDR3 sequence is CASSVTWGGSYNEQFF. As DNA, the CDR3 is TGTGCCAGCAGCGTGACCTGGGGGGGTTCCTACAATGAGCAGTTCTTC. Full variable domain (remainder filled in from reference TRBV9 and TRBJ2-1): DSGVTQTPKHLITATGQRVTLRCSPRSGDLSVYWYQQSLDQGLQFLIQYYNGEERAKGNILERFSAQQFPDLHSELNLSSLELGDSALYFCASSVTWGGSYNEQFFGPGTRLTVL.

The rearrangement links TRBV30 to TRBJ1-1; 7 bases match TRBD1. V shed 2 bases, J shed 1 base, and the junction held 4 bases outside the gene matches. Germline V lookup: CDR1 GTSNPN, CDR2 SVGIG (reference sequence). This CDR3 is 14 amino acids long. The CDR3 DNA reads TGTGCCTGGAGTTGGGGACAGACGAACACTGAAGCTTTCTTT. It translates to CAWSWGQTNTEAFF.

CDR3 in amino acids: CASSTDLGANTGELFF. Written as DNA, the CDR3 is TGTGCCAGCAGCACCGATTTAGGGGCGAACACCGGGGAGCTGTTTTTT. This chain joins TRBV5-6 and TRBJ2-2, with D possibly matching TRBD1 (5 bases). Between the trimmed V and J ends, which lost 4 bases and 0 bases, there was a span of 13 bases. The CDR3 is made up of 16 amino acids. Germline V gives CDR1 SGHDT, CDR2 YYEEEE.

This chain uses TRBV27 with TRBJ1-2; possibly TRBD1 for D (5 bases). Trimming stripped 5 bases from V and 1 base from J, with 11 bases between. Germline V CDR1 and CDR2: MNHEY, SMNVEV (reference sequence). There are 14 residues in the CDR3. CDR3 nucleotides: TGTGCCAGCAGTGTCGGGGGGAATAACTATGGCTACACCTTC. It translates to CASSVGGNNYGYTF.

J is TRBJ1-2 and V is TRBV6-5; 8 positions match TRBD1. CDR1 and CDR2 from the germline V gene are MNHEY and SVGAGI. V was pared by 6 bases and J by 11 bases, with 8 bases of the junction left unmatched. The CDR3 spans 12 residues. The DNA of the CDR3 is TGTGCCAGCAGCCCCCGGACAGGGTGGTACACCTTC. As protein: CASSPRTGWYTF.